This T cell receptor (beta chain) was obtained from a study of CD8 T cells in ankylosing spondylitis. This CDR3 has 13 residues. Looked up from germline, CDR1 is LGHNA and CDR2 is YNFKEQ. The V gene lost 1 base and the J gene lost 7 bases, with 11 bases spanning the gap. TCRdb ran MiXCR on the 5' RACE reads and lists one entry per CDR3 protein. The profile shows 250,000 or so distinct CDR3 sequences, about 24% of them singletons. This clonotype was seen only a few times. Sequenced sample: blood, either unsorted or a sorted T cell fraction (not recorded which). This TCR came from a male donor with ankylosing spondylitis or in good health (not recorded which). V and J are TRBV4-2 and TRBJ2-7; maybe TRBD2 (5 bases). The CDR3 DNA reads TGTGCCAGCAGCCAAGTCGATCGGAGGGAGCAGTACTTC. It codes for CASSQVDRREQYF.